This T cell receptor (beta chain) emerged from a study of cytomegalovirus exposure and HLA in healthy donors. General observations from the study: In a later analysis, specific HLA alleles were associated with approximately 17,000 TCR beta sequences at a 0.05 false discovery rate. Segments of the TCR beta V type were, in most cases, productive about 87% or about 30% of the time in an earlier analysis. In most subjects, TCR beta sequences reportedly gave accurate predictions of HLA-A and HLA-B alleles.

The V end lost 2 bases, the J end lost 1 base, and 9 bases lay between the germline ends. The CDR3 is made up of 15 amino acids. The V gene's germline CDR1 is LNHNV and CDR2 YYDKDF (reference sequence). Donors counted as nominally healthy when sampled, yet unrecorded immune exposures were likely. As to this clone: Its antigen is not identified.

This PCR relied on a set of 60 Vbeta primers and 13 Jbeta primers. Data came from immunoSEQ multiplex PCR; TCRdb stores just in-frame clones and leaves some out. This table holds under 200,000 clones, 80% to 85% found once. The sample consisted of PBMCs. The clonotype was recovered from a girl aged 2-10 years in good health and CMV-seropositive. The chain is built from TRBV15 and TRBJ1-5, with D hard to call. CDR3 sequence (DNA): TGTGCCACCAGCAGAAGGACGGGGAGCAATCAGCCCCAGCATTTT. Its protein is CATSRRTGSNQPQHF.